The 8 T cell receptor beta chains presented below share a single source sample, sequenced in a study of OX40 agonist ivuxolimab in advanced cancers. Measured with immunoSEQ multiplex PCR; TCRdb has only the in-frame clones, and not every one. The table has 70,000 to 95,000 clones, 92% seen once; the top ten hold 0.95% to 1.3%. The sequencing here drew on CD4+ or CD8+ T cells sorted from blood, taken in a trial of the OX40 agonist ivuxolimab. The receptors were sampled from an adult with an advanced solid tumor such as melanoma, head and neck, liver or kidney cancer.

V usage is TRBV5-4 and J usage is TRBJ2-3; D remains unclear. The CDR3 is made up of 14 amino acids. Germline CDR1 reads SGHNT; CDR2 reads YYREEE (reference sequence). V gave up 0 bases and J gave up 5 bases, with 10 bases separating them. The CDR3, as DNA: TGTGCCAGCAGCTTGGAGTGGGTTCAAGATACGCAGTATTTT. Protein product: CASSLEWVQDTQYF. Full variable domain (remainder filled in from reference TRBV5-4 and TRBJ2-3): ETGVTQSPTHLIKTRGQQVTLRCSSQSGHNTVSWYQQALGQGPQFIFQYYREEENGRGNFPPRFSGLQFPNYSSELNVNALELDDSALYLCASSLEWVQDTQYFGPGTRLTVL.

This CDR3 is CASSVQGIDEQYF. CDR3 coding DNA: TGTGCCAGCAGCGTACAGGGAATAGACGAGCAGTACTTC. This rearrangement joins TRBV5-4 to TRBJ2-7; a possible D gene is TRBD1 (6 bases). The V end was cut by 4 bases, the J end by 5 bases, with 13 bases between. The CDR3 has 13 amino acids. Germline values: CDR1 SGHNT, CDR2 YYREEE (reference sequence).

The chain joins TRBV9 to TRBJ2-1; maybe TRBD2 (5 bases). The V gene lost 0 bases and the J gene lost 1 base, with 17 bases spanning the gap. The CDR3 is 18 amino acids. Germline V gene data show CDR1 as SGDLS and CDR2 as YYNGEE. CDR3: CASSVDLRKRSSYNEQFF. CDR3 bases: TGTGCCAGCAGCGTAGACCTTAGAAAGCGGTCTTCCTACAATGAGCAGTTCTTC.

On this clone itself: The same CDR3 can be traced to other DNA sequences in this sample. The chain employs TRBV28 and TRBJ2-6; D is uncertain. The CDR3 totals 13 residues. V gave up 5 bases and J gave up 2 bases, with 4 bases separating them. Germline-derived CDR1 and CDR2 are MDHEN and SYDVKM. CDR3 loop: CASSRPGANVLTF. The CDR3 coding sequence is TGTGCCAGCAGTCGCCCTGGGGCCAACGTCCTGACTTTC.

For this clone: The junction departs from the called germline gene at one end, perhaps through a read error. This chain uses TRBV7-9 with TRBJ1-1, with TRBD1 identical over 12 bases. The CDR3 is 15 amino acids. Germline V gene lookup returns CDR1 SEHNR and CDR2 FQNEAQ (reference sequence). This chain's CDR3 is CASSWGTGGNNEAFF. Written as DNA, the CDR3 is TGTGCCAGCAGCTGGGGGACAGGGGGCAACAATGAAGCTTTCTTT.

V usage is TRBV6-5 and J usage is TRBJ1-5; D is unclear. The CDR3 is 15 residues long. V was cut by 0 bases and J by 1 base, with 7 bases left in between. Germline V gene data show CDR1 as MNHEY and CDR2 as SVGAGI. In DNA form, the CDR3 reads TGTGCCAGCAGTTACTCCGGCGGCAGCAATCAGCCCCAGCATTTT. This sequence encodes CASSYSGGSNQPQHF.

CDR3: CASSVDLWGSYNEQFF. The CDR3 bases are TGTGCCAGCAGCGTAGACCTGTGGGGCTCCTACAATGAGCAGTTCTTC. V usage is TRBV9 and J usage is TRBJ2-1; D not certain. Between the trimmed V and J ends, which lost 0 bases and 0 bases, there was a span of 10 bases. Germline V lookup: CDR1 SGDLS, CDR2 YYNGEE. This CDR3 has 16 residues.

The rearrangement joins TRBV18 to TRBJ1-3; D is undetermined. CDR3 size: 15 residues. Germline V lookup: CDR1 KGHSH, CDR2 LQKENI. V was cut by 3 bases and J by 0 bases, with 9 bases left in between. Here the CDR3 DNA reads TGTGCCAGCTCACCCCGACTATTCTCTGGAAACACCATATATTTT. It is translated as CASSPRLFSGNTIYF.